A selection of T cell receptor beta chains follows, all from one sample in a study of T cell responses to AZD1222 COVID-19 vaccine. Only in-frame clones appear in the TCRdb table, and some are missing; sequencing was by immunoSEQ multiplex PCR. The sample holds around 140,000 clones, 92% seen once. This specimen was peripheral blood, taken 28 days after the second AZD1222 dose. The receptor source for this set is an adult who received the AZD1222 COVID-19 vaccine. CDR3s include the opening cysteine and the closing phenylalanine or tryptophan.

V gene	J gene	CDR3 protein
TRBV5-6	TRBJ1-2	CASSPRWDGEFYGYTF
TRBV7-2	TRBJ2-1	CASSLFGPGNEQFF
TRBV4-1	TRBJ2-2	CASSPGPGRTGELFF
TRBV7-2	TRBJ1-3	CASSRREAAGNTIYF
TRBV6-5	TRBJ1-5	CASSLGQGDQPQHF
TRBV6-5	TRBJ2-3	CASSYSQRGVLDTQYF
TRBV4-3	TRBJ1-1	CASSPGLDSRLEAFF
TRBV19	TRBJ1-1	CASSIGGRVTEAFF
TRBV5-1	TRBJ2-6	CASSFRGNSGANVLTF
TRBV11-2	TRBJ1-5	CASSPGGGQPQHF
TRBV28	TRBJ1-4	CASSLTGPAPNEKLFF
TRBV3-1/TRBV3-2	TRBJ1-1	CASSQRVTEAFF
TRBV27	TRBJ1-1	CASSLAGGWSLGDTEAFF
TRBV3-1/TRBV3-2	TRBJ2-2	CASSLFGTSAGELFF
TRBV30	TRBJ1-2	CAWSVLMGGEYGYTF
TRBV4-3	TRBJ1-1	CASSLRDRAWNTEAFF
TRBV7-2	TRBJ2-7	CASSLPRDKLAYEQYF
TRBV3-1/TRBV3-2	TRBJ1-2	CASSRNYGYTF
TRBV6-8	TRBJ2-5	CARAPGQNHQETQYF
TRBV5-1	TRBJ2-3	CASHPGPGGTDTQYF
TRBV16	TRBJ1-2	CASSQSAHVGYTF
TRBV5-6	TRBJ1-4	CASSTTGPRGEKLFF
TRBV28	TRBJ2-2	CASSLSGTGVTGELFF
TRBV10-3	TRBJ1-1	CASRRQGADTEAFF
TRBV10-3	TRBJ2-2	CAISESRTGGPNTGELFF
TRBV11-3	TRBJ2-5	CASSKAGGRETQYF
TRBV4-2	TRBJ1-5	CASSQDVGGRQPQHF
TRBV2	TRBJ1-2	CASSRDSNYGYTF